What follows are 12 T cell receptor beta chains derived from one specimen sequenced in a study of blood T cell repertoires in COVID-19. Assay used: immunoSEQ multiplex PCR; TCRdb lists only in-frame clones, some missing. The sample holds about 190,000 clones; more than 75% are singletons and the top ten take roughly 17%. Sequenced input: PBMCs or T cells enriched from blood (not recorded which). These receptor sequences come from a woman between 45 and 65 years old who had recovered from COVID-19.

The chain is built from TRBV6-5 and TRBJ2-2; 8 nucleotides line up with TRBD1. CDR3 length: 15 residues. Germline trimming cut 3 bases from V and 7 bases from J; bases unmatched to any gene: 7. CDR1 MNHEY and CDR2 SVGAGI come from the germline V gene. CDR3 sequence reads: CASSYDQGAIGELFF. The CDR3 bases are TGTGCCAGCAGTTATGACCAGGGGGCGATCGGGGAGCTGTTTTTT.

The chain carries TRBV6-1 and TRBJ1-5; D remains unclear. The CDR3 covers 14 residues. V shed 2 bases and J shed 0 bases, with 5 bases lying between them. CDR1 is MNHNS and CDR2 is SASEGT in the germline V gene. CDR3 amino acids: CASSESDSNQPQHF. For the CDR3, the DNA is TGTGCCAGCAGTGAATCAGATAGCAATCAGCCCCAGCATTTT.

This clone has a count of ten or more. The chain couples TRBV11-1 to TRBJ1-2, with 7 bases lining up with TRBD1. With V trimmed by 4 bases and J by 6 bases, 8 bases remained unmatched. This CDR3 region has 14 residues. The germline CDR1 and CDR2 sequences are SGHAT and FQDESV (reference sequence). CDR3 region: CASSYQTGVDGYTF. CDR3 coding DNA: TGTGCCAGCAGCTACCAAACAGGGGTCGATGGCTACACCTTC.

This clone is medium-sized. The J gene is TRBJ1-2, the V gene TRBV6-1; no clear D. CDR3 length: 12 residues. The V gene's germline CDR1 is MNHNS and CDR2 SASEGT. Trimming left V 2 bases short and J 4 bases short, with 5 bases between. CDR3 residues: CASSERVYGYTF. Written as DNA, the CDR3 is TGTGCCAGCAGTGAACGCGTCTATGGCTACACCTTC.

The chain combines TRBV18 with TRBJ2-5; the match to TRBD1 covers 7 bases. In germline, CDR1 is KGHSH, CDR2 LQKENI. This CDR3 region has 13 residues. J gave up 2 bases and V 5 bases, and 2 bases lay outside the gene matches. In DNA form, the CDR3 reads TGTGCCAGCTCATCGGGACAGCAAGAGACCCAGTACTTC. It specifies CASSSGQQETQYF.

The J gene is TRBJ2-1, the V gene TRBV5-4, with D possibly TRBD2 on 6 matching bases. CDR3 size: 15 residues. V lost 4 bases to trimming and J lost 2 bases, with 13 bases between them. CDR1 and CDR2 (germline): SGHNT, YYREEE (reference sequence). This chain's CDR3 is CASSPPGDPYNEQFF. The CDR3 bases are TGTGCCAGCAGCCCCCCGGGGGACCCCTACAATGAGCAGTTCTTC.

The chain is built from TRBV6-5 and TRBJ1-1, with D maybe TRBD1 (6 bases). CDR3 size: 13 residues. Per germline, CDR1 MNHEY and CDR2 SVGAGI. V dropped 6 bases and J dropped 2 bases, with 10 bases sitting between them. The chain's CDR3 is CASSRTVNTEAFF. The CDR3 DNA reads as TGTGCCAGCAGCCGGACAGTAAACACTGAAGCTTTCTTT.

A single count supports this clone. The chain employs TRBV3-1 (or the pseudogene TRBV3-2) and TRBJ2-7; maybe TRBD2 (5 bases). In germline, CDR1 is LGHDT, CDR2 YNNKEL (reference sequence). The length of the CDR3 is 12 residues. V dropped 1 base and J dropped 13 bases, with 14 bases sitting between them. CDR3 protein: CASSQASGSSYF. CDR3 DNA sequence: TGTGCCAGCAGCCAAGCATCGGGGTCAAGTTACTTC.

The rearrangement joins TRBV7-2 to TRBJ1-6; the D gene is possibly TRBD1 (5 bases). The CDR3 has 18 amino acids. Trimming took 1 base from V and 8 from J, leaving 21 bases between them. Germline values: CDR1 SGHTA, CDR2 FQGNSA. CDR3 region: CASSLEAGSRKIYSPLHF. Written as DNA, the CDR3 is TGTGCCAGCAGCTTAGAGGCAGGGTCAAGGAAAATATATTCACCCCTCCACTTT.

V usage is TRBV11-3 and J usage is TRBJ2-7; 9 nucleotides match TRBD2. The CDR3 runs to 18 residues. V gave up 1 base and J gave up 1 base; unmatched junction bases: 11. Germline values: CDR1 SGHNT, CDR2 YENEEA. The CDR3 is CASSLVIAGALSSYEQYF. DNA of the CDR3: TGTGCCAGCAGCTTAGTGATAGCGGGAGCATTAAGTTCCTACGAGCAGTACTTC.

This rearrangement joins TRBV20-1 to TRBJ1-2; TRBD1 is a possible D gene (5 bases). The CDR3 is 13 residues long. Germline lookup yields CDR1 DFQATT and CDR2 SNEGSKA (reference sequence). The germline V and J ends were trimmed by 3 bases and 8 bases, with 16 bases remaining between them. The CDR3 DNA follows: TGCAGTGCTAGTCAGGGCGGGGCATCGGGCTACACCTTC. Protein sequence: CSASQGGASGYTF.

This sequence joins TRBV4-2 and TRBJ2-1; D not certain. CDR3 size: 14 residues. CDR1 LGHNA and CDR2 YNFKEQ come from the germline V gene. The V gene lost 0 bases and the J gene lost 9 bases, with 12 bases spanning the gap. The CDR3 loop is CASSQDTTSGEQFF. The DNA for the CDR3 is TGTGCCAGCAGCCAAGATACCACCTCGGGTGAGCAGTTCTTC.